These 25 T cell receptor beta chains originate from one sample sequenced in a study of blood T cell repertoires in COVID-19. TCRdb keeps only in-frame clones here, not all; method: immunoSEQ multiplex PCR. The sample yields roughly 70,000 clones, over 70% seen once. The sequenced sample was peripheral blood. All receptors come from a woman aged 70 to 79 with acute or convalescent COVID-19.

The rearrangement joins TRBV7-3 to TRBJ2-1; tentatively, D is TRBD2 (6 bases). This CDR3 region has 15 residues. The germline CDR1 and CDR2 sequences are SGHTA and FQGTGA. V was shortened by 1 base and J by 3 bases, with 10 bases between the two germline ends. CDR3 sequence: CASSLSGTNYNEQFF. The CDR3 coding sequence is TGTGCCAGCAGCTTAAGCGGGACCAACTACAATGAGCAGTTCTTC.

A single count supports this clone. J is TRBJ2-5 and V is TRBV10-3; TRBD2 might be the D (7 bases). CDR1 is ENHRY, CDR2 SYGVKD, per germline. V dropped 0 bases and J dropped 4 bases, with 12 bases sitting between them. The CDR3 consists of 15 residues. CDR3 bases: TGTGCCATCAGTGAGTCAGGGGGGGGAGGAGAGACCCAGTACTTC. It is translated as CAISESGGGGETQYF.

V is TRBV29-1 and J is TRBJ1-3, with 7 bases lining up with TRBD1. Losses at the gene ends were 7 bases for V and 0 bases for J; bases not matched to a gene: 9. Germline CDR1 and CDR2: SQVTM and ANQGSEA. The CDR3 covers 15 residues. CDR3 bases: TGCAGCGCTGGCCTTGGGACAGCCTCTGGAAACACCATATATTTT. Amino acid sequence: CSAGLGTASGNTIYF.

This rearrangement joins TRBV4-2 to TRBJ2-7; 8 bases map to TRBD2. With 1 base clipped from V and 6 bases from J, the junction kept 8 bases outside the gene matches. Per the germline V gene, CDR1 is LGHNA and CDR2 is YNFKEQ. The CDR3 totals 15 residues. The CDR3 DNA follows: TGTGCCAGCAGCCAAGTGGGCGGGGGGAGCTCCGAGCAGTACTTC. Amino acids: CASSQVGGGSSEQYF.

This clone was detected once. The genes are TRBV11-2 and TRBJ2-1; the match to TRBD1 covers 8 bases. Germline values: CDR1 SGHAT, CDR2 FQNNGV. Trimming removed 6 bases from V and 2 bases from J; junction bases left unmatched: 9. This CDR3 is 16 amino acids long. Here the CDR3 DNA reads TGTGCCAGCAGGCCGACGCAGGGGGCCGCCTACAATGAGCAGTTCTTC. This gives the protein CASRPTQGAAYNEQFF.

The chain links TRBV7-2 to TRBJ2-7, with D possibly matching TRBD2 (5 bases). Germline V gene data show CDR1 as SGHTA and CDR2 as FQGNSA. This CDR3 is built from 14 residues. Trimming pared 7 bases from V and 4 bases from J, leaving 17 bases between. The CDR3 reads CASTPSDGEYEQYF. In DNA form, the CDR3 reads TGTGCCAGCACCCCCTCGGACGGGGAGTACGAGCAGTACTTC.

The CDR3: CATGDRGTDTQYF. The CDR3 DNA follows: TGTGCCACCGGCGACAGGGGCACAGATACGCAGTATTTT. V and J are TRBV24-1 and TRBJ2-3; TRBD1 agrees at 7 bases. The germline CDR1 and CDR2 sequences are KGHDR and SFDVKD. After removal of 9 bases from V and 1 base from J, the junction contained 3 bases not matched to a gene. This CDR3 comprises 13 residues.

The rearrangement joins TRBV10-3 to TRBJ2-1; no definite D call. The CDR3 loop spans 11 amino acids. Trimming removed 4 bases from V and 8 bases from J, with 6 bases in between. CDR1 is ENHRY and CDR2 is SYGVKD in the germline V gene. The CDR3 region is CAISGGDEQFF. The CDR3 DNA is TGTGCCATCAGTGGAGGAGATGAGCAGTTCTTC.

The genes are TRBV6-6 and TRBJ2-7; TRBD1 might be the D (5 bases). Trimming stripped 0 bases from V and 0 bases from J, with 12 bases between. The germline V gene encodes CDR1 MNHNY and CDR2 SVGAGI (reference sequence). There are 16 residues in the CDR3. CDR3 in DNA: TGTGCCAGCAGTTACTCCCAACCCCAGGGCTCCTACGAGCAGTACTTC. Protein product: CASSYSQPQGSYEQYF.

A few counts support this clone. The chain links TRBV3-1 (or the pseudogene TRBV3-2) to TRBJ1-5; D is ambiguous. The V and J ends lost 1 base and 4 bases respectively, with 11 bases between them. The CDR3 length is 15 residues. The V gene's germline CDR1 is LGHDT and CDR2 YNNKEL (reference sequence). The CDR3 here is CASSQAGSGNQPQHF. The CDR3 nucleotides read TGTGCCAGCAGCCAAGCGGGGTCGGGGAATCAGCCCCAGCATTTT.

The genes are TRBV1 and TRBJ2-4; the D call of TRBD2 is as the table states it, not checked on the DNA. TRBV1 is an annotated pseudogene. The CDR3 extends over 14 amino acids. CDR3 loop: CTSSTLRTRDIQYF. Written as DNA, the CDR3 is TGCACCAGCAGCACCCTTAGAACTAGGGACATTCAGTACTTC.

The chain has TRBV28 and TRBJ1-1; tentative D call: TRBD1 (6 bases). CDR3 length equals 13 residues. Germline V gene data show CDR1 as MDHEN and CDR2 as SYDVKM. V dropped 6 bases and J dropped 1 base, with 9 bases sitting between them. CDR3 protein: CASRQTGNTEAFF. The CDR3 coding sequence is TGTGCCAGCAGGCAGACAGGGAACACTGAAGCTTTCTTT.

This sequence joins TRBV7-2 and TRBJ2-1, with D hard to call. Trimming stripped 2 bases from V and 3 bases from J, with 8 bases between. The germline CDR1 and CDR2 sequences are SGHTA and FQGNSA. This CDR3 spans 14 amino acids. CDR3 sequence: CASSLNPVYNEQFF. In nucleotides, the CDR3 is TGTGCCAGCAGCTTAAACCCGGTCTACAATGAGCAGTTCTTC. Filled out from reference TRBV7-2 and TRBJ2-1, the complete variable domain reads GAGVSQSPSNKVTEKGKDVELRCDPISGHTALYWYRQSLGQGLEFLIYFQGNSAPDKSGLPSDRFSAERTGGSVSTLTIQRTQQEDSAVYLCASSLNPVYNEQFFGPGTRLTVL.

This clone appeared once. The chain carries TRBV5-1 and TRBJ2-3; 8 positions match TRBD2. The CDR3 is made up of 15 amino acids. CDR1 SGHRS and CDR2 YFSETQ come from the germline V gene. Trimming cost V 6 bases and J 2 bases; bases outside gene matches: 8. In nucleotides, the CDR3 is TGCGCCAGCAAGGGCGCGGGGGGCCCCACAGATACGCAGTATTTT. It codes for CASKGAGGPTDTQYF.

The chain has TRBV6-1 and TRBJ2-5, with 8 bases that match TRBD2. Germline V gene data show CDR1 as MNHNS and CDR2 as SASEGT. The CDR3 has 15 amino acids. Losses at the gene ends were 1 base for V and 6 bases for J; bases not matched to a gene: 7. CDR3 sequence (DNA): TGTGCCAGCAGTGAAGGGGGCGGGAGGTGGAAGACCCAGTACTTC. Amino acids: CASSEGGGRWKTQYF.

The chain uses TRBV2 and TRBJ1-2; 7 bases match TRBD1. The CDR3 consists of 14 residues. In germline, CDR1 is SNHLY, CDR2 FYNNEI. The trim removed 4 bases at V and 6 bases at J, leaving 8 bases unmatched. CDR3 region: CASSGDSRRDGYTF. The CDR3 DNA reads as TGTGCCAGCAGTGGGGACAGTAGGAGGGATGGCTACACCTTC.

The chain recombines TRBV13 with TRBJ2-3; TRBD1 matches 12 bases. This CDR3 comprises 15 residues. Trimming cost V 5 bases and J 5 bases; bases outside gene matches: 5. Germline CDR1 reads PRHDT; CDR2 reads FYEKMQ (reference sequence). CDR3: CASSPGTGGRDTQYF. CDR3 bases: TGTGCCAGCAGCCCCGGGACAGGGGGCCGAGATACGCAGTATTTT.

The chain couples TRBV11-3 to TRBJ2-1, with TRBD1 matching over 12 bases. The CDR3 is made up of 13 amino acids. From germline, CDR1 is SGHNT and CDR2 YENEEA. Trimming at V came to 9 bases and at J to 8 bases, leaving 5 bases not matched to a gene. The CDR3 spells CASTGDRGHEQFF. The CDR3 nucleotides are TGTGCCAGTACGGGGGACAGGGGGCATGAGCAGTTCTTC.

The V and J genes are TRBV7-2 and TRBJ2-7, with D perhaps matching TRBD2 (5 bases). Trimming cost V 0 bases and J 5 bases, with 14 bases left between them. The length of the CDR3 is 15 residues. Germline V gene data show CDR1 as SGHTA and CDR2 as FQGNSA. For the CDR3, the DNA is TGTGCCAGCAGCTTAGCGCGTGGAGGTGGGAACGAGCAGTACTTC. Its translation: CASSLARGGGNEQYF.

This clone was seen more than once but under ten times. The rearrangement joins TRBV12-3 or TRBV12-4 to TRBJ1-1; possibly TRBD1 for D (5 bases). The CDR3 covers 11 residues. V lost 7 bases and J lost 7, with 10 bases in between. Written as DNA, the CDR3 is TGTGCCAGCACCGGACACTATGAAGCTTTCTTT. Protein sequence: CASTGHYEAFF.

The gene calls are TRBV9 and TRBJ2-1; TRBD2 matches 12 bases. V lost 4 bases to trimming and J lost 15 bases; unmatched junction nucleotides: 8. This CDR3 contains 13 residues. Germline V gene sequence: CDR1 SGDLS, CDR2 YYNGEE. This CDR3 reads CASSSGLAGFPFF. CDR3 nucleotides: TGTGCCAGCAGCTCCGGACTAGCGGGATTTCCGTTCTTC.

There are a few counts of this clone. This chain joins TRBV3-1 (or the pseudogene TRBV3-2) and TRBJ1-6; the D is unclear. Germline CDR1 and CDR2: LGHDT and YNNKEL (reference sequence). The CDR3 sequence is 18 residues long. Deletions cut 0 bases from V and 4 bases from J, with 16 bases between. The CDR3 nucleotides are TGTGCCAGCAGCCAAGATAGTCGAAGTATTCGTTATAATTCACCCCTCCACTTT. Translation gives CASSQDSRSIRYNSPLHF.

The rearrangement links TRBV28 to TRBJ2-5; the D gene is possibly TRBD2 (6 bases). The V end was cut by 7 bases, the J end by 5 bases, with 11 bases between. CDR1 is MDHEN and CDR2 is SYDVKM in the germline V gene. The CDR3 has 12 amino acids. Here the CDR3 reads CASIAAGETQYF. CDR3 in DNA: TGTGCCAGCATAGCTGCGGGGGAGACCCAGTACTTC.

The V call is TRBV3-1 (or the pseudogene TRBV3-2), the J call TRBJ2-2; D is unresolved. Per germline, CDR1 LGHDT and CDR2 YNNKEL (reference sequence). V was cut by 7 bases and J by 3 bases, with 12 bases left in between. The CDR3 runs 14 residues. The CDR3 DNA follows: TGTGCCAGCAAACCCGATCAGGACACCGGGGAGCTGTTTTTT. As protein: CASKPDQDTGELFF.

This clone occurred a few times. V and J are TRBV5-6 and TRBJ1-2; 8 bases are a match to TRBD1. V trimming: 9 bases; J trimming: 6 bases; junction bases outside the gene matches: 7. Germline V gene data show CDR1 as SGHDT and CDR2 as YYEEEE. The CDR3 sequence is 12 residues long. CDR3 sequence: CATADREDGYTF. The CDR3 nucleotides are TGTGCCACCGCGGACAGGGAGGATGGCTACACCTTC.